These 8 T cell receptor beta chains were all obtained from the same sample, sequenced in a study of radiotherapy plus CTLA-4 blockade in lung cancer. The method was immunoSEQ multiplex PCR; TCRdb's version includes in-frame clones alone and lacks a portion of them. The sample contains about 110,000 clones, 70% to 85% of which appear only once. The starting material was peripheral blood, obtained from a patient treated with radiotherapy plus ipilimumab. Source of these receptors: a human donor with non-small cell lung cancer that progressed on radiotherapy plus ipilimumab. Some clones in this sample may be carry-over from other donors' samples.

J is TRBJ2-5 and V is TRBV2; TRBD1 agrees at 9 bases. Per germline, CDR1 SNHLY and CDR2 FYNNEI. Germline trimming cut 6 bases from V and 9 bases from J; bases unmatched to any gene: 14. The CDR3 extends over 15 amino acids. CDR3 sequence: CASRVTTGGAGSQYF. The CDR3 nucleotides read TGTGCCAGCAGAGTAACGACAGGGGGAGCGGGGTCCCAGTACTTC.

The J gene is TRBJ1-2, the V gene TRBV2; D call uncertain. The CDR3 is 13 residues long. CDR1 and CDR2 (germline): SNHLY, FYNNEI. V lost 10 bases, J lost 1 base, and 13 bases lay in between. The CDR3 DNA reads TGTGCCACTGTTTCGGACCTTAACTATGGCTACACCTTC. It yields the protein CATVSDLNYGYTF.

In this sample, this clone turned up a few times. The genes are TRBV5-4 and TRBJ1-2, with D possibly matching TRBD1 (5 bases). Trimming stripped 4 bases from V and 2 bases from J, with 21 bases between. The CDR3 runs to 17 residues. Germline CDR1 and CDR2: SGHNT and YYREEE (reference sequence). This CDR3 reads CASSGEGTVRRNYGYTF. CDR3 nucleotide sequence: TGTGCCAGCAGCGGCGAAGGGACCGTACGCCGGAACTATGGCTACACCTTC.

CDR3 sequence reads: CASSQINLGATDEQYF. The CDR3 nucleotides are TGCGCCAGCAGCCAAATTAATCTGGGGGCAACGGACGAGCAGTACTTC. The chain couples TRBV4-1 to TRBJ2-7; D may be TRBD1 (6 bases). This CDR3 is 16 amino acids long. CDR1 MGHRA and CDR2 YSYEKL come from the germline V gene. Between the trimmed V and J ends, which lost 2 bases and 5 bases, there was a span of 19 bases.

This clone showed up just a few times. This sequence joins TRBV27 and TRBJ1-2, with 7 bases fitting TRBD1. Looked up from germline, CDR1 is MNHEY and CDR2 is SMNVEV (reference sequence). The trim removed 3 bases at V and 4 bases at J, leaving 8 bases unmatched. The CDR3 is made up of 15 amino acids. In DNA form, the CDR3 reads TGTGCCAGCAGTTTCCAGGGACAGAAGTCCTATGGCTACACCTTC. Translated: CASSFQGQKSYGYTF.

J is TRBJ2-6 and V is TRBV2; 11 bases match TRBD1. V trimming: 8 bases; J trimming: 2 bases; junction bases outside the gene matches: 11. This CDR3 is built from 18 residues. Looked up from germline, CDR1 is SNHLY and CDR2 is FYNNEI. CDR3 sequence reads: CASFGQGAYVTGANVLTF. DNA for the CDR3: TGTGCCAGCTTCGGACAGGGGGCGTACGTGACTGGGGCCAACGTCCTGACTTTC.

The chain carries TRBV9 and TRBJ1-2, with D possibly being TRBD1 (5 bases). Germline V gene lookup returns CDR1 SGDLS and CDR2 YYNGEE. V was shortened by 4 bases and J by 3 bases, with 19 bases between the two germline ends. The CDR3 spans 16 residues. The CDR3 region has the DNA TGTGCCAGCAGCCTGACCATGGGACGGAGGGACTATGGCTACACCTTC. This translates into CASSLTMGRRDYGYTF.

For the CDR3, the DNA is TGCGCCAGCAGCTCCCGGACGGAATCGGTCTATGGCTACACCTTC. Translating it yields CASSSRTESVYGYTF. The J gene is TRBJ1-2, the V gene TRBV5-1; D not resolved. The CDR3 totals 15 residues. Germline V lookup: CDR1 SGHRS, CDR2 YFSETQ. Trimming removed 3 bases at V and 4 bases at J, with 16 bases between. Drawing the rest from reference TRBV5-1 and TRBJ1-2, the complete variable domain is KAGVTQTPRYLIKTRGQQVTLSCSPISGHRSVSWYQQTPGQGLQFLFEYFSETQRNKGNFPGRFSGRQFSNSRSEMNVSTLELGDSALYLCASSSRTESVYGYTFGSGTRLTVV.